The present TCR beta chain was sequenced within a study of blood T cell repertoires in COVID-19. V lost 6 bases and J lost 1; bases outside the gene matches: 3. Germline V gene sequence: CDR1 MDHEN, CDR2 SYDVKM. This CDR3 region has 15 residues. Authors' processing steps: Nucleated cell counts were estimated from reference gene primer amplification. The protocol was immunoSEQ multiplex PCR, while the TCRdb copy is restricted to in-frame clones and leaves out a portion. V, J and clone size derive from that table, while D and trimming were established from the DNA sequence. The sample lists some 140,000 clones, roughly 82% occurring once.

The V gene is TRBV28, the J gene TRBJ2-7, with 13 bases that match TRBD2. The sequencing sample was made of peripheral blood. This sequence was found in an older man with acute or convalescent COVID-19. CDR3: CASRRTSGGSYEQYF. Here the CDR3 DNA reads TGTGCCAGCAGGCGGACTAGCGGGGGATCCTACGAGCAGTACTTC.